Listed below are T cell receptor beta chains from one sample, sequenced in a study of blood T cell repertoires in COVID-19. The method was immunoSEQ multiplex PCR; TCRdb's version includes in-frame clones alone and lacks a portion of them. Counted here are roughly 150,000 clones, around 90% occurring once; the ten biggest clones make up around 4.8%. Specimen: peripheral blood. Receptors originate from a man younger than 35 with COVID-19, enrolled during active disease. The CDR3 runs from the conserved cysteine through the conserved F or W. The D gene is left open where the match is weak. Clone size, where shown, is once, few, many, or a class for clones that have expanded.

length	D	V	J	size	DNA	CDR3
13	-	TRBV10-1	TRBJ1-3	-	TGCGCCAGCAGTTCCGTCCTGGGAAACACCATATATTTT	CASSSVLGNTIYF
15	TRBD2	TRBV28	TRBJ2-1	-	TGTGCCAGCAGTTCGGGACTAGCGGCTAACAATGAGCAGTTCTTC	CASSSGLAANNEQFF
12	-	TRBV7-2	TRBJ1-2	-	TGTGCCAGCAGCTCTCACGAGGAAGGCTACACCTTC	CASSSHEEGYTF
15	-	TRBV7-8	TRBJ2-2	-	TGTGCCAGCAGCCACCCTAGCGAAAACACCGGGGAGCTGTTTTTT	CASSHPSENTGELFF
14	TRBD1	TRBV6-5	TRBJ2-7	-	TGTGCCAGCAGTCCCCGGGACAGGCGATACGAGCAGTACTTC	CASSPRDRRYEQYF
14	-	TRBV10-3	TRBJ2-6	-	TGTGCCACACTAGTCGGGTCTGGGGCCAACGTCCTGACTTTC	CATLVGSGANVLTF
14	TRBD1	TRBV2	TRBJ2-7	-	TGTGCCAGCAGTTCCGGGACAGGGTACTACGAGCAGTACTTC	CASSSGTGYYEQYF
15	-	TRBV9	TRBJ1-1	-	TGTGCCAGCAGCCCGGGGGAGGAGGGCGCGTATGCAGCTTTCTTT	CASSPGEEGAYAAFF
13	-	TRBV9	TRBJ2-7	-	TGTGCCAGCAGCCCGGAGGGGTCCTACGAGCAGTACTTC	CASSPEGSYEQYF
15	TRBD1	TRBV6-2/TRBV6-3	TRBJ2-7	once	TGTGCCAGCAGTGCAGGACAGGACGAAGCCTACGAGCAGTACTTC	CASSAGQDEAYEQYF